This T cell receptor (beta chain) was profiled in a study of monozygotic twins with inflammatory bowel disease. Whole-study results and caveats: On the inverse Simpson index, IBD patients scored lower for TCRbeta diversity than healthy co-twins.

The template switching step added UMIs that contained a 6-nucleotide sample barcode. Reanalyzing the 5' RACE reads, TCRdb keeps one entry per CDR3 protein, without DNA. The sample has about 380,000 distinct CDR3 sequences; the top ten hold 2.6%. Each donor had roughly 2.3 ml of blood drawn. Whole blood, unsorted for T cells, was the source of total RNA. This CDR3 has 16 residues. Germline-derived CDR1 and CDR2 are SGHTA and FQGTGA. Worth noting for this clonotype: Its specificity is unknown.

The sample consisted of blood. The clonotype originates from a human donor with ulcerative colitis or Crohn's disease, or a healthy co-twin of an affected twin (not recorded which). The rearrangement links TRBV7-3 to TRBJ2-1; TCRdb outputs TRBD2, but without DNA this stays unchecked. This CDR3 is CASSSSGGLGYNEQFF.